This TCR beta chain was recorded in a study of early T cells in non-severe SARS-CoV-2 infection. Study results and limitations: Matching against VDJdb likely underestimated virus-specific expansions, favoring anti-spike CD8.

In the library, individual cDNA molecules carried attached unique molecular identifiers. TCRdb passed the 5' RACE reads through MiXCR, listing each CDR3 protein once. The sample lists over 50,000 distinct CDR3 sequences; approximately 8% were seen once. Details on this clonotype: What it recognizes is unknown.

Germline lookup yields CDR1 MNHEY and CDR2 SVGEGT. J gave up 10 bases and V 5 bases, and 12 bases lay outside the gene matches. CDR3 size: 14 residues. The rearrangement joins TRBV6-2 or TRBV6-3 to TRBJ2-3; 7 bases are a match to TRBD2. Sequencing was done on a sample of whole blood. The TCR originated in an adult who was a healthcare worker with PCR-confirmed SARS-CoV-2 infection or an uninfected control (not recorded which). CDR3 nucleotides: TGTGCCAGCAGTACCGGGACTATGTTCAACCCGCAGTATTTT. Amino acids: CASSTGTMFNPQYF.